These 6 T cell receptor beta chains came from one sample sequenced in a study of CD8+CD57+ T cells in acquired aplastic anemia. The TCR beta profiling, which covered VDJ combination and CDR3 sequence, was carried out using genomic DNA as the template. TCRdb re-called the reads with MiXCR, one entry per CDR3 protein. The profile shows hundreds of thousands of distinct CDR3 sequences, 65% to 80% of them singletons. Input material: sorted CD4+, CD8+, or CD8+CD57+ T cells (not recorded which) from PBMCs. These receptors were collected from a human donor in good health, serving as a control.

Concerning this clonotype: One junction end does not reproduce the germline sequence, and a read error may be involved. J is TRBJ1-6 and V is TRBV10-1; D not certain. The CDR3 runs 17 residues. Germline lookup yields CDR1 WNHNN and CDR2 SYGVQD (reference sequence). CDR3 nucleotide sequence: TGTGCCAGCAGTGCGCTTGGAACGAGCTCCTATAATTCACCCCTCCACTTT. Residues: CASSALGTSSYNSPLHF.

This chain uses TRBV29-1 with TRBJ1-5; D not certain. V was clipped by 6 bases and J by 1 base, with 16 bases between them. The germline V gene has CDR1 SQVTM and CDR2 ANQGSEA. The CDR3 has 15 residues. This CDR3 is CSVSITVGSNQPQHF. Written as DNA, the CDR3 is TGCAGCGTAAGTATCACAGTAGGAAGCAATCAGCCCCAGCATTTT.

This clonotype was seen a handful of times. This rearrangement joins TRBV5-5 to TRBJ1-2; 7 bases match TRBD1. The CDR3 has 15 residues. After removal of 4 bases from V and 0 bases from J, the junction contained 6 bases not matched to a gene. The germline gives CDR1 SGHKS, CDR2 YYEKEE (reference sequence). CDR3 nucleotides: TGTGCCAGCAGCCGTTACAGGGGAGCTAACTATGGCTACACCTTC. It specifies CASSRYRGANYGYTF. The full variable domain, in which reference TRBV5-5 and TRBJ1-2 provide the parts outside the CDR3, is DAGVTQSPTHLIKTRGQQVTLRCSPISGHKSVSWYQQVLGQGPQFIFQYYEKEERGRGNFPDRFSARQFPNYSSELNVNALLLGDSALYLCASSRYRGANYGYTFGSGTRLTVV.

The rearrangement uses TRBV7-2 and TRBJ1-2; TRBD1 matches at 9 bases. V was clipped by 1 base and J by 2 bases; unmatched bases: 2. The CDR3 runs to 15 residues. CDR1 and CDR2 from the germline V gene are SGHTA and FQGNSA. CDR3 in amino acids: CASSLGDRENYGYTF. The DNA for the CDR3 is TGTGCCAGCAGCTTAGGGGACAGGGAGAACTATGGCTACACCTTC.

This sequence joins TRBV9 and TRBJ2-2; 7 nucleotides line up with TRBD1. Germline assignment: CDR1 SGDLS and CDR2 YYNGEE. Unmatched junction bases numbered 7, after V lost 5 bases and J lost 3 bases. This CDR3 is 15 amino acids long. The CDR3, as DNA: TGTGCCAGCAGGGTAAACAGGGGAGACACCGGGGAGCTGTTTTTT. It translates to CASRVNRGDTGELFF.

This clonotype was detected a few times. V is TRBV9 and J is TRBJ1-2; perhaps TRBD1 as D (5 bases). The germline gives CDR1 SGDLS, CDR2 YYNGEE. The CDR3 is made up of 15 amino acids. V was shortened by 0 bases and J by 3 bases, with 12 bases between the two germline ends. CDR3 amino acids: CASSVAGTTDYGYTF. Written as DNA, the CDR3 is TGTGCCAGCAGCGTAGCAGGGACCACAGACTATGGCTACACCTTC.